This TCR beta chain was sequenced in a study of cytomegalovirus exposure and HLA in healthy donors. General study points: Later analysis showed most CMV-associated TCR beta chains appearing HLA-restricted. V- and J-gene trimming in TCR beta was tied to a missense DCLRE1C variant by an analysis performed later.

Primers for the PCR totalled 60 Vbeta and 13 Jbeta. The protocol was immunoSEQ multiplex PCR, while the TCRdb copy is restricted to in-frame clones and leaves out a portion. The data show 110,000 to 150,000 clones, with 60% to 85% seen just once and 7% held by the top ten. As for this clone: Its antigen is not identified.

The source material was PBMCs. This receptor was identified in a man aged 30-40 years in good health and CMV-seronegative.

The CDR3 sequence is CASSYRSRANSPLHF. The CDR3 DNA reads TGTGCCAGCAGTTACAGGTCCAGGGCCAATTCACCCCTCCACTTT. The chain carries TRBV6-5 and TRBJ1-6; D is perhaps TRBD1 (5 bases). V shed 2 bases and J shed 7 bases, with 12 bases lying between them. The CDR3 is 15 amino acids. Germline V gene data show CDR1 as MNHEY and CDR2 as SVGAGI.